The 8 T cell receptor beta chains presented below share a single source sample, sequenced in a study of T cell responses to AZD1222 COVID-19 vaccine. Assay: immunoSEQ multiplex PCR; the TCRdb copy retains only in-frame clones and omits some. The sample lists some 150,000 clones; roughly nine tenths were seen once. The input for sequencing was peripheral blood, taken 28 days after the second AZD1222 dose. Source of these receptors: an adult who received the AZD1222 COVID-19 vaccine.

The chain links TRBV4-2 to TRBJ2-7; D unclear. The CDR3 consists of 14 residues. V was trimmed by 4 bases and J by 5 bases, leaving 15 bases between them. Germline-derived CDR1 and CDR2 are LGHNA and YNFKEQ. The CDR3 DNA follows: TGTGCCAGCAGCCCGGGTGCTAGTCAGGACGAGCAGTACTTC. Protein sequence: CASSPGASQDEQYF.

V gene TRBV9 combines with J gene TRBJ2-1; D is ambiguous. The CDR3 is made up of 16 amino acids. Germline values: CDR1 SGDLS, CDR2 YYNGEE. Trimming removed 0 bases from V and 2 bases from J, with 12 bases in between. CDR3 nucleotide sequence: TGTGCCAGCAGCGTAGAAGGCGGATTACCCTACAATGAGCAGTTCTTC. As protein: CASSVEGGLPYNEQFF.

On this clone: The CDR3 does not close with the conserved phenylalanine or tryptophan, likely indicating a read error. Because the CDR3's place on the DNA is in doubt, the DNA is left out and the CDR3 is given as listed by TCRdb. V gene TRBV6-4 combines with J gene TRBJ1-1; whether TRBD1, the table's D call, matches the DNA was not checked. The CDR3 adds up to 13 amino acids, both ends counted. Germline V gives CDR1 MRHNA, CDR2 SNTAGT. The CDR3 region is CASSDSRTGGLFY.

This rearrangement joins TRBV4-1 to TRBJ2-5; no clear D gene. The CDR3 length is 16 residues. Germline V lookup: CDR1 MGHRA, CDR2 YSYEKL. V lost 1 base and J 5 bases, leaving 17 bases between the germline ends. The CDR3 bases are TGCGCCAGCAGCCAAGGGGTAGGAGCGTTCACGGAGACCCAGTACTTC. It codes for CASSQGVGAFTETQYF.

The chain links TRBV28 to TRBJ2-1, with TRBD1 matching over 7 bases. CDR3 size: 16 residues. Germline assignment: CDR1 MDHEN and CDR2 SYDVKM. J gave up 5 bases and V 4 bases, and 11 bases lay outside the gene matches. The DNA of the CDR3 is TGTGCCAGCAGTTCCCCCCGAGGACAGGAGAACAATGAGCAGTTCTTC. Its translation: CASSSPRGQENNEQFF.

V gene TRBV11-1 combines with J gene TRBJ2-1; TRBD2 agrees at 8 bases. The germline V gene encodes CDR1 SGHAT and CDR2 FQDESV (reference sequence). J lost 7 bases, V lost 6 bases, and 5 bases had no gene match. This CDR3 comprises 13 residues. In nucleotides, the CDR3 is TGTGCCAGCAGTAAACCGGGAGGGAATGAGCAGTTCTTC. It codes for CASSKPGGNEQFF.

V gene TRBV9 combines with J gene TRBJ1-1; perhaps TRBD1 as D (5 bases). Trimming removed 0 bases at V and 6 bases at J, with 18 bases between. The CDR3 runs to 16 residues. In germline, CDR1 is SGDLS, CDR2 YYNGEE. The CDR3 bases are TGTGCCAGCAGCGTAGGGTGGCGGGACGGCGAGTCTGAAGCTTTCTTT. Translation: CASSVGWRDGESEAFF.

This clone was seen once. The chain combines TRBV4-3 with TRBJ2-1; TRBD2 aligns across 11 bases. The CDR3 covers 15 residues. With 0 bases clipped from V and 10 bases from J, the junction kept 5 bases outside the gene matches. Per germline, CDR1 LGHNA and CDR2 YSLEER. The CDR3, as DNA: TGCGCCAGCAGCCAAGAACTAGCGGGAGCAGGGGAGCAGTTCTTC. Amino acid sequence: CASSQELAGAGEQFF.